This TCR beta chain is from a study of blood T cell repertoires in COVID-19. Authors' data handling: Amplified reference gene primers provided the basis for estimating nucleated cell counts. Libraries were prepared by immunoSEQ multiplex PCR; TCRdb keeps only in-frame clonotypes and omits some of them. V and J calls and clone size are given by that table; D and trimming were obtained from the DNA. The data contain hundreds of thousands of clones, roughly nine tenths of them seen just once; the ten biggest clones take up 3.5% to 4%. Trimming pared 1 base from V and 4 bases from J, leaving 16 bases between. The CDR3 spans 16 residues. Germline CDR1 and CDR2: MNHEY and SVGAGI.

Material for sequencing was PBMCs or T cells enriched from blood (not recorded which). This chain connects TRBV6-5 to TRBJ1-2; D is possibly TRBD1 (6 bases). The clonotype comes from a woman aged 25 to 39 with acute COVID-19. The DNA of the CDR3 is TGTGCCAGCAGTTACTGGGGCGACAGGCGAATCTATGGCTACACCTTC. Translating it yields CASSYWGDRRIYGYTF.